The clone carrying this T cell receptor (beta chain) was seen more than once but under ten times. The study recruited people aged about 18 to 90 years across around 24 US areas. Recovery meant two consecutive negative NP/OP PCR tests, professional clearance, or resolved symptoms. The data were taken from a study of blood T cell repertoires in COVID-19. The wider study: T cells, B-cell-depleted T cells, or PBMCs supplied cDNA or gDNA.

The data were produced by immunoSEQ multiplex PCR, yet TCRdb's version contains in-frame clones alone and is incomplete. The sample records 350,000 or so clones, roughly 84% being singletons. The receptor was derived from a woman aged 25-40 years who had recovered from COVID-19. Sample: PBMCs or T cells enriched from blood (not recorded which).

The CDR3 sequence: CASSPSAGDEQYF. The CDR3 DNA reads as TGTGCCAGCAGCCCATCCGCGGGGGACGAGCAGTACTTC. The V call is TRBV11-2, the J call TRBJ2-7; TRBD2 matches at 7 bases. CDR1 and CDR2 (germline): SGHAT, FQNNGV. The CDR3 extends over 13 amino acids. J gave up 5 bases and V 5 bases, and 6 bases lay outside the gene matches.